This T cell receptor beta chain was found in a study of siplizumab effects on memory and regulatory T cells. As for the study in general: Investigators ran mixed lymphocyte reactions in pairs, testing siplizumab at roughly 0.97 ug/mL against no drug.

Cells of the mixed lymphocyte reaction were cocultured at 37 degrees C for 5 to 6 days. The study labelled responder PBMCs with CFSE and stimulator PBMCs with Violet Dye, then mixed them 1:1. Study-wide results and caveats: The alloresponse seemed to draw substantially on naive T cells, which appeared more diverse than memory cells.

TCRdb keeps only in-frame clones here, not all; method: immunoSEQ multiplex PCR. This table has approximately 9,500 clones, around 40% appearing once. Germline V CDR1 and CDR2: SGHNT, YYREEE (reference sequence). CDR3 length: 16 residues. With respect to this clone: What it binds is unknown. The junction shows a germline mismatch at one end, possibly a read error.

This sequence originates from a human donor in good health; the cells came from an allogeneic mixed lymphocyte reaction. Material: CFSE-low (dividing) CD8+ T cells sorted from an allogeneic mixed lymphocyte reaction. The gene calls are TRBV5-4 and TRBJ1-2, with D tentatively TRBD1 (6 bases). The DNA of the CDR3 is TGCGCCAGCAGCCAAGAGTCGCAGGGGAATCCCTATGGCTACACCTTC. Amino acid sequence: CASSQESQGNPYGYTF.